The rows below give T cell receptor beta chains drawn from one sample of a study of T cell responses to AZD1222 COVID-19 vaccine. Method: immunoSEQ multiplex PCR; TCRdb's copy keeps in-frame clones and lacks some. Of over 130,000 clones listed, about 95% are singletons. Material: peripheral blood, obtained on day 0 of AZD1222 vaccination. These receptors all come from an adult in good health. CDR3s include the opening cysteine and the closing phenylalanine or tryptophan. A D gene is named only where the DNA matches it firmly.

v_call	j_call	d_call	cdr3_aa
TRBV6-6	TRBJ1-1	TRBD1	CASSPGQGARDTEAFF
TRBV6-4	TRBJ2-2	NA	CASSEEVTGELFF
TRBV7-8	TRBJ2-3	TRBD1	CASSGIRTGGDPRTQYF
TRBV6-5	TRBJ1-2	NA	CASRATGNYGYTF
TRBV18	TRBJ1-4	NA	CASKRGVNEKLFF
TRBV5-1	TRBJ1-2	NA	CASRQFGLDYGYTF
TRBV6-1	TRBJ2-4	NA	CASSETYLTVAKNIQYF
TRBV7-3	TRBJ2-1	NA	CASSLTLLTSSSYNEQFF
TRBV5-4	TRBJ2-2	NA	CASSLSRTYTGELFF
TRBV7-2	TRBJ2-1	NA	CASSLGVLGYEQFF
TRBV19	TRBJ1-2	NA	CASSIWPEDGYTF
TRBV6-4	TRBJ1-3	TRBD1	CASRRTGDSGNTIYF
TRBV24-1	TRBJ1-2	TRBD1	CATSDTRDRGPYGYTF
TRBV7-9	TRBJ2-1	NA	CASSLLGAITYNEQFF
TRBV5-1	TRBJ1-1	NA	CASRTDSNTEAFF
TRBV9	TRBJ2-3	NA	CASAPSPTDTQYF
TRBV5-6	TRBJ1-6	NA	CASSPTGGRSPLHF
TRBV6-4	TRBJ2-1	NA	CASRMHRESYNEQFF
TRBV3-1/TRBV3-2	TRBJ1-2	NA	CASSPSRAPRGYTF
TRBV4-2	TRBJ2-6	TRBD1	CASSRQGTGANVLTF
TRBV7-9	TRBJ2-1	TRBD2	CASSFSSGSYNEQFF
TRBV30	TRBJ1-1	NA	CAWSGPAAFF
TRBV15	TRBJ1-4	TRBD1	CATSRTPGQGGNEKLFF
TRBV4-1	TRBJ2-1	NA	CASSQPQDSAFNEQFF
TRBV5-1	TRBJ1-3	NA	CASSLGRADGNTIYF
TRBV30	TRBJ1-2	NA	CAWSVAGDGWLNYGYTF
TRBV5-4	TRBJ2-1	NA	CASSSEIGRVNEQFF
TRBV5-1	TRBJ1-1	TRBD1	CASSFAQSTGVTEAFF
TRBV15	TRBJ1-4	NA	CATSIGATNEKLFF
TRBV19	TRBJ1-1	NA	CASSIGDFLQQTDTEAFF
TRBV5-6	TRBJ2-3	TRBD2	CASSLAPSGWDTQYF
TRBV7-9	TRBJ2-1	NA	CASALIVGGYNEQFF
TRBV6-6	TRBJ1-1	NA	CASTIGTLGTEAFF
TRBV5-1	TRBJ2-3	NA	CASSLRFQPGTDTQYF
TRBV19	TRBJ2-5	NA	CASSIRETQYF
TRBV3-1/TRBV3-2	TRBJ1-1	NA	CASSQAQGTTEAFF
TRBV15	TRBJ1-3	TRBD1	CATSSTGGVNTIYF
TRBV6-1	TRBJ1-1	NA	CASRDRLGTEAFF
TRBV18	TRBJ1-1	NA	CASSPLSRGRNTEAFF
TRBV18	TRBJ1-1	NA	CASSPPMNTEAFF
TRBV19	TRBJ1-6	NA	CASSLGTRSGSPLHF
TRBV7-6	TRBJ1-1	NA	CASSPFPGVDTEAFF
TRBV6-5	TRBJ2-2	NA	CASSFTSTDTGELFF
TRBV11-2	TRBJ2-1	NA	CASSLVYTAGNEQFF
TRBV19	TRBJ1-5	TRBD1	CASSTGQGSEYNQPQHF
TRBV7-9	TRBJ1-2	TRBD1	CASSFAGQGSPSLGYTF
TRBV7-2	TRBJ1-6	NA	CASSWVGDSPLHF
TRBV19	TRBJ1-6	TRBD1	CASSAGQGGGSYNSPLHF
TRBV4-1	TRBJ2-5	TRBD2	CASRPSSGSQETQYF
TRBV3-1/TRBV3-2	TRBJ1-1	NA	CASSQQGLSTEAFF
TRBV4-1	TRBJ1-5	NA	CASSQDSGGYNQPQHF
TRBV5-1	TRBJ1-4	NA	CASSLRGGNEKLFF
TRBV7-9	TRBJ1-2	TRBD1	CASSLGRDSQTDYGYTF
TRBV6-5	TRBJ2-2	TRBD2	CASSYVRGGGSGELFF
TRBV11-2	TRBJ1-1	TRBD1	CATQGVHGTMYTEAFF
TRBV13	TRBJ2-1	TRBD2	CASSPGGLADNEQFF
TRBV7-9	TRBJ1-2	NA	CASSLAGQGRGYTF
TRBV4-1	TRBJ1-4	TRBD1	CASSLDRGLTNEKLFF
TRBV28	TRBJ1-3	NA	CASLWGRGLTGNTIYF